A single sample gave rise to the 25 T cell receptor beta chains below, sequenced in a study of technical replicates of blood from a handful of donors. Repertoires were generated with immunoSEQ multiplex PCR, while TCRdb's copy carries only in-frame clones and drops some. The data hold more than 90,000 clones, with 95% observed a single time. Sequences were obtained from T cells isolated from PBMCs. The receptor set was obtained from a human donor in good health.

The V and J genes are TRBV5-1 and TRBJ1-1, with D perhaps matching TRBD1 (5 bases). The germline V gene encodes CDR1 SGHRS and CDR2 YFSETQ. V was clipped by 1 base and J by 4 bases, with 14 bases between them. The CDR3 covers 15 residues. The CDR3 DNA reads TGCGCCAGCAGCTTGTCTGTTCAGGGTGGCACTGAAGCTTTCTTT. Residues: CASSLSVQGGTEAFF.

The chain has TRBV6-5 and TRBJ2-7; tentative D call: TRBD2 (5 bases). Deletions cut 0 bases from V and 9 bases from J, with 9 bases between. This CDR3 region has 12 residues. The germline V gene has CDR1 MNHEY and CDR2 SVGAGI. The CDR3 DNA sequence: TGTGCCAGCAGTTACTCGGGGAGCGTGCAGTACTTC. It codes for CASSYSGSVQYF.

V usage is TRBV19 and J usage is TRBJ1-2, with D maybe TRBD1 (5 bases). Germline values: CDR1 LNHDA, CDR2 SQIVND (reference sequence). V was trimmed by 2 bases and J by 6 bases, leaving 16 bases between them. The CDR3 contains 15 residues. DNA for the CDR3: TGTGCCAGTAGTATAAAGGTTCGGGGGGAGGATGGCTACACCTTC. Translated: CASSIKVRGEDGYTF.

This clone was detected only a few times. V is TRBV30 and J is TRBJ1-1; 9 positions match TRBD1. The CDR3 totals 12 residues. V was clipped by 4 bases and J by 8 bases; unmatched bases: 5. The germline CDR1 and CDR2 sequences are GTSNPN and SVGIG (reference sequence). In nucleotides, the CDR3 is TGTGCCTGGATAGGGGGACAGGGAGAAGCTTTCTTT. This gives the protein CAWIGGQGEAFF. Using reference TRBV30 and TRBJ1-1 for the parts outside the CDR3, the full variable domain is SQTIHQWPATLVQPVGSPLSLECTVEGTSNPNLYWYRQAAGRGLQLLFYSVGIGQISSEVPQNLSASRPQDRQFILSSKKLLLSDSGFYLCAWIGGQGEAFFGQGTRLTVV.

V gene TRBV10-3 combines with J gene TRBJ2-1; D is perhaps TRBD1 (7 bases). The CDR3 is 18 residues long. Germline V gives CDR1 ENHRY, CDR2 SYGVKD. The V end was cut by 5 bases, the J end by 0 bases, with 20 bases between. The CDR3 DNA reads TGTGCCATCAGTTGGAGGGCCGGGACAGAGAGCTCCTACAATGAGCAGTTCTTC. Amino acids: CAISWRAGTESSYNEQFF.

The chain combines TRBV2 with TRBJ1-5; TRBD1 is a possible D gene (5 bases). Trimming took 8 bases from V and 3 from J, leaving 14 bases between them. From germline, CDR1 is SNHLY and CDR2 FYNNEI. The CDR3 spans 14 residues. The CDR3 is CASSQEGVNQPQHF. CDR3 nucleotides: TGTGCCAGCTCCCAAGAAGGGGTCAATCAGCCCCAGCATTTT.

This chain joins TRBV7-9 and TRBJ1-1; 7 nucleotides agree with TRBD1. V trimming: 5 bases; J trimming: 6 bases; junction bases outside the gene matches: 12. Germline V gives CDR1 SEHNR, CDR2 FQNEAQ (reference sequence). This CDR3 is built from 15 residues. The DNA of the CDR3 is TGTGCCAGCAGCCCAATAACTGGACAGGAGGCTGAAGCTTTCTTT. Its protein product is CASSPITGQEAEAFF.

The rearrangement joins TRBV6-5 to TRBJ2-1; TRBD2 aligns across 9 bases. The germline gives CDR1 MNHEY, CDR2 SVGAGI. V shed 6 bases, J shed 8 bases, and the junction held 11 bases outside the gene matches. CDR3 length: 15 residues. The CDR3: CASSPLAGANDEQFF. The DNA of the CDR3 is TGTGCCAGCAGCCCCTTAGCGGGGGCCAACGATGAGCAGTTCTTC.

V is TRBV5-6 and J is TRBJ2-5; 14 bases are shared with TRBD2. Germline V CDR1 and CDR2: SGHDT, YYEEEE. The CDR3 contains 16 residues. J was trimmed by 5 bases and V by 3 bases; bases with no gene match: 6. In DNA, the CDR3 is TGTGCCAGCAGCTCGATAGGACTAGCGGGAGGTGAGACCCAGTACTTC. It encodes CASSSIGLAGGETQYF.

The chain is built from TRBV6-6 and TRBJ1-2; TRBD1 matches at 7 bases. CDR1 is MNHNY and CDR2 is SVGAGI in the germline V gene (reference sequence). This CDR3 has 15 amino acids. Germline trimming cut 5 bases from V and 1 base from J; bases unmatched to any gene: 7. The CDR3 DNA reads TGTGCCAGCAGTCACGAAGGGGACAGTAACTATGGCTACACCTTC. This codes for CASSHEGDSNYGYTF.

This chain uses TRBV5-1 with TRBJ2-3; 11 bases are shared with TRBD2. Germline trimming cut 4 bases from V and 0 bases from J; bases unmatched to any gene: 10. CDR3 length: 18 residues. Germline V gene sequence: CDR1 SGHRS, CDR2 YFSETQ. The CDR3 loop is CASSLTGTSGTSTDTQYF. CDR3 bases: TGCGCCAGCAGCCTTACCGGGACTAGCGGTACTAGCACAGATACGCAGTATTTT.

The rearrangement joins TRBV4-1 to TRBJ2-7, with D perhaps TRBD1 (5 bases). The CDR3 is made up of 16 amino acids. Germline CDR1 and CDR2: MGHRA and YSYEKL. The V end lost 1 base, the J end lost 1 base, and 14 bases lay between the germline ends. CDR3 bases: TGCGCCAGCAGCCAAGTAGACAGCCCAGAGTCCTACGAGCAGTACTTC. Its translation is CASSQVDSPESYEQYF.

For the CDR3, the DNA is TGTGCCAGCAGCTTAGGTGGACAGCTACGCATGAACACTGAAGCTTTCTTT. It encodes CASSLGGQLRMNTEAFF. This chain joins TRBV11-2 and TRBJ1-1, with TRBD1 as a possible D gene (6 bases). Looked up from germline, CDR1 is SGHAT and CDR2 is FQNNGV. The CDR3 has 17 amino acids. V lost 1 base, J lost 0 bases, and 15 bases lay in between.

The gene calls are TRBV4-1 and TRBJ2-1, with no clear D. V was cut by 0 bases and J by 6 bases, with 9 bases left in between. Germline loops: CDR1 MGHRA, CDR2 YSYEKL. This CDR3 contains 14 residues. The DNA of the CDR3 is TGCGCCAGCAGCCAAGAGTGGCTCATCAATGAGCAGTTCTTC. As protein: CASSQEWLINEQFF.

This clone was seen once. The rearrangement links TRBV18 to TRBJ1-1, with TRBD1 as a possible D gene (5 bases). Trimming took off 7 bases at V and 3 bases at J, with 12 bases between the two ends. CDR1 and CDR2 from the germline V gene are KGHSH and LQKENI. The CDR3 is 13 residues long. The CDR3: CASLAGLDTEAFF. Here the CDR3 DNA reads TGTGCCAGCTTGGCAGGGTTGGACACTGAAGCTTTCTTT.

The chain joins TRBV5-6 to TRBJ2-5; 7 bases fit TRBD2. There are 14 residues in the CDR3. V lost 4 bases and J lost 5; bases outside the gene matches: 8. Per germline, CDR1 SGHDT and CDR2 YYEEEE. The CDR3 bases are TGTGCCAGCAGCCCCCGACTAGCCTCGGAGACCCAGTACTTC. This translates into CASSPRLASETQYF.

This chain joins TRBV19 and TRBJ2-1, with 10 bases that match TRBD2. The CDR3 totals 17 residues. Germline CDR1 reads LNHDA; CDR2 reads SQIVND (reference sequence). V lost 1 base and J lost 4; bases outside the gene matches: 7. Written as DNA, the CDR3 is TGTGCCAGTAGTATAGGACTAGCGGGCCTCCGTTACAATGAGCAGTTCTTC. It translates to CASSIGLAGLRYNEQFF.

The chain couples TRBV14 to TRBJ2-7; D might be TRBD1 (6 bases). CDR3 size: 15 residues. The ends were cut back, 4 bases at V and 6 bases at J, with 19 bases in the middle. Germline loops: CDR1 SGHDN, CDR2 FVKESK. The CDR3 DNA sequence: TGTGCCAGCAGCCGCAGTGAGGGGGTATGGCTCGAGCAGTACTTC. Encoded protein: CASSRSEGVWLEQYF.

This clone is a singleton in its sample. The sample has other DNA sequences that encode this CDR3 too. V usage is TRBV18 and J usage is TRBJ2-5, with 10 nucleotides matching TRBD2. The CDR3 runs 15 residues. Germline lookup yields CDR1 KGHSH and CDR2 LQKENI. The V segment lost 3 bases and the J segment 3 bases; nucleotides outside the gene matches: 4. In DNA form, the CDR3 reads TGTGCCAGCTCACCCCGGCTAGCGGGAGAAGAGACCCAGTACTTC. Translating it yields CASSPRLAGEETQYF.

CDR3 in amino acids: CASSIFGGVGYNEQFF. The CDR3 bases are TGTGCCAGTAGTATTTTTGGGGGGGTAGGCTACAATGAGCAGTTCTTC. The chain combines TRBV19 with TRBJ2-1; 7 nucleotides match TRBD2. The CDR3 runs to 16 residues. CDR1 is LNHDA and CDR2 is SQIVND in the germline V gene (reference sequence). J was trimmed by 3 bases and V by 3 bases; bases with no gene match: 8.

The gene calls are TRBV4-1 and TRBJ1-2; tentatively, D is TRBD1 (6 bases). V was shortened by 1 base and J by 6 bases, with 12 bases between the two germline ends. Germline CDR1 MGHRA, CDR2 YSYEKL. The CDR3 runs to 14 residues. The CDR3 is CASSQVGGPNGYTF. Written as DNA, the CDR3 is TGCGCCAGCAGCCAAGTGGGGGGGCCTAATGGCTACACCTTC.

The chain recombines TRBV19 with TRBJ2-1; 8 bases map to TRBD2. The V gene end was trimmed by 10 bases and the J gene end by 9 bases; junction bases not matched to a gene: 11. CDR3 length: 13 amino acids. Germline CDR1 and CDR2: LNHDA and SQIVND (reference sequence). CDR3 residues: CATQYGRAGEQFF. Here the CDR3 DNA reads TGTGCCACCCAATACGGGAGGGCTGGTGAGCAGTTCTTC.

The rearrangement uses TRBV5-1 and TRBJ2-1; the D gene is possibly TRBD1 (6 bases). V was trimmed by 3 bases and J by 5 bases, leaving 6 bases between them. This CDR3 is 12 amino acids long. CDR1 is SGHRS, CDR2 YFSETQ, per germline. In nucleotides, the CDR3 is TGCGCCAGCAGCTCAGGGGACAATGAGCAGTTCTTC. Protein product: CASSSGDNEQFF.

The V and J genes are TRBV27 and TRBJ2-3; 8 bases map to TRBD2. V was pared by 7 bases and J by 8 bases, with 14 bases of the junction left unmatched. In germline, CDR1 is MNHEY, CDR2 SMNVEV (reference sequence). There are 15 residues in the CDR3. CDR3 amino acids: CASNQAGAVGVTQYF. CDR3 nucleotides: TGTGCCAGCAACCAAGCGGGAGCGGTCGGAGTTACGCAGTATTTT.

The CDR3 protein is CASRGLATDTQYF. The CDR3 DNA follows: TGTGCCAGCAGAGGACTAGCTACAGATACGCAGTATTTT. J is TRBJ2-3 and V is TRBV25-1, with TRBD2 matching 8 bases. Germline V CDR1 and CDR2: MGHDK, SYGVNS. The CDR3 is 13 amino acids. The ends lost 6 bases at V and 3 bases at J; junction bases unmatched: 2.